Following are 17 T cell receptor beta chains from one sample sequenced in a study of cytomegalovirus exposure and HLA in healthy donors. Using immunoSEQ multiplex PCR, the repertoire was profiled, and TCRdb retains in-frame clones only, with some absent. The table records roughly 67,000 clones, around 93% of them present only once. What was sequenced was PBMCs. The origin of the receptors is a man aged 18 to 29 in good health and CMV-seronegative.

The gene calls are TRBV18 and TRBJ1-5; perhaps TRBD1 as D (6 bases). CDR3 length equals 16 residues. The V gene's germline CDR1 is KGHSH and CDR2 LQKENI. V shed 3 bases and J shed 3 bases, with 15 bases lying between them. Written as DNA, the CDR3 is TGTGCCAGCTCACCGTCCTCAACAGGGTTCAATCAGCCCCAGCATTTT. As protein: CASSPSSTGFNQPQHF.

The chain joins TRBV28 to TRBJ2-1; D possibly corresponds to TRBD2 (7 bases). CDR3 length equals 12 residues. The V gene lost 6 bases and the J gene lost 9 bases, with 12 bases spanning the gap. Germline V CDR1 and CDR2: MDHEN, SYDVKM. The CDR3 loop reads CASSTGGFEQFF. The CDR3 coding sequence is TGTGCCAGCAGCACGGGGGGCTTTGAGCAGTTCTTC.

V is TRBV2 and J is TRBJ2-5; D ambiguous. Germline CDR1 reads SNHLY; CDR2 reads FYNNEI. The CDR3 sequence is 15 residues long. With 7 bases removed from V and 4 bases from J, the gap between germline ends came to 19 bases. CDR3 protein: CASIVRRSSVETQYF. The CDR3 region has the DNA TGTGCCAGCATAGTTAGGAGATCGAGTGTAGAGACCCAGTACTTC. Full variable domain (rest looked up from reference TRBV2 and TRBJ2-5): EPEVTQTPSHQVTQMGQEVILRCVPISNHLYFYWYRQILGQKVEFLVSFYNNEISEKSEIFDDQFSVERPDGSNFTLKIRSTKLEDSAMYFCASIVRRSSVETQYFGPGTRLLVL.

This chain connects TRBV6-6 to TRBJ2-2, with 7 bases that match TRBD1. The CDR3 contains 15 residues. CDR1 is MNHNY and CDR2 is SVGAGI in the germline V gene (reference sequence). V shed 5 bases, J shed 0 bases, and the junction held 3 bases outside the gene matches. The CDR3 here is CASSRTGSNTGELFF. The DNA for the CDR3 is TGTGCCAGCAGTAGGACAGGATCGAACACCGGGGAGCTGTTTTTT.

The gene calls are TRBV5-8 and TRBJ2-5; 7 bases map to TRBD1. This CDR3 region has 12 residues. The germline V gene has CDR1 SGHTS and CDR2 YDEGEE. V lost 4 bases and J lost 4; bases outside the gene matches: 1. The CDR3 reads CASSRDRETQYF. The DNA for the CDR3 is TGTGCCAGCAGCCGGGACAGAGAGACCCAGTACTTC. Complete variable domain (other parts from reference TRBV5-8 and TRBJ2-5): EAGVTQSPTHLIKTRGQQATLRCSPISGHTSVYWYQQALGLGLQFLLWYDEGEERNRGNFPPRFSGRQFPNYSSELNVNALELEDSALYLCASSRDRETQYFGPGTRLLVL.

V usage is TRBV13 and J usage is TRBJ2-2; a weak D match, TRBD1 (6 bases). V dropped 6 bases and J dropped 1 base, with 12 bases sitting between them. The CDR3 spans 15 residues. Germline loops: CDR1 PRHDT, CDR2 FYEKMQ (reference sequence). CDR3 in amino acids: CASRKLGQNTGELFF. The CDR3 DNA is TGTGCCAGCAGGAAACTGGGACAGAACACCGGGGAGCTGTTTTTT.

The CDR3 bases are TGTGCCAGCAGCGTATTGGGAGAGCTAGAGACCCAGTACTTC. Translated: CASSVLGELETQYF. The genes are TRBV9 and TRBJ2-5; maybe TRBD2 (5 bases). CDR3 length equals 14 residues. Germline V CDR1 and CDR2: SGDLS, YYNGEE. V was pared by 1 base and J by 4 bases, with 11 bases between.

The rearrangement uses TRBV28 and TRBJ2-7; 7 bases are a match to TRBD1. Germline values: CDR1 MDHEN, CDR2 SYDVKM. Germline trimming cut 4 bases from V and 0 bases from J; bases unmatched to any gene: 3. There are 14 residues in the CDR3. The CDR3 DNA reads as TGTGCCAGCAGTTCGACAGGGCACTCCTACGAGCAGTACTTC. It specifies CASSSTGHSYEQYF.

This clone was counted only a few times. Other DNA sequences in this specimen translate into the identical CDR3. The CDR3 nucleotides are TGTGCCAGTAGTATTGGACAGGGGTGGAATCAGCCCCAGCATTTT. Translation: CASSIGQGWNQPQHF. This rearrangement joins TRBV19 to TRBJ1-5; 9 nucleotides line up with TRBD1. The CDR3 is 15 residues long. Germline CDR1 and CDR2: LNHDA and SQIVND (reference sequence). V dropped 3 bases and J dropped 4; count of bases not matched to a gene: 4.

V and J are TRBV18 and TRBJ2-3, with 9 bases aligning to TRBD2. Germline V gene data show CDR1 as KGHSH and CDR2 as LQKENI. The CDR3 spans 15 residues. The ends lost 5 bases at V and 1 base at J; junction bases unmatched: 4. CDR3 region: CASSSGLAGTDTQYF. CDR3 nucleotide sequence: TGTGCCAGCTCATCGGGACTAGCCGGCACAGATACGCAGTATTTT. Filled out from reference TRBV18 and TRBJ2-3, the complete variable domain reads NAGVMQNPRHLVRRRGQEARLRCSPMKGHSHVYWYRQLPEEGLKFMVYLQKENIIDESGMPKERFSAEFPKEGPSILRIQQVVRGDSAAYFCASSSGLAGTDTQYFGPGTRLTVL.

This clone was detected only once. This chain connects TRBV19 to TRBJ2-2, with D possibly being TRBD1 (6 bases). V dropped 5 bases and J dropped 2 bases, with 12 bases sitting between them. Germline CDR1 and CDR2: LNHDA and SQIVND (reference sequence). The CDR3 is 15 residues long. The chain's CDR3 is CASSGGRGNTGELFF. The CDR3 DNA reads TGTGCCAGTAGTGGAGGCAGGGGAAACACCGGGGAGCTGTTTTTT.

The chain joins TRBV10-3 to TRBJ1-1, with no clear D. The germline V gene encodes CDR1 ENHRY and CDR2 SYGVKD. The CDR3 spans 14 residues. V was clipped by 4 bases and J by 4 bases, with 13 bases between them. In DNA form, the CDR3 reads TGTGCCATCAGTGGTCGGAGGGATACCACTGAAGCTTTCTTT. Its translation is CAISGRRDTTEAFF.

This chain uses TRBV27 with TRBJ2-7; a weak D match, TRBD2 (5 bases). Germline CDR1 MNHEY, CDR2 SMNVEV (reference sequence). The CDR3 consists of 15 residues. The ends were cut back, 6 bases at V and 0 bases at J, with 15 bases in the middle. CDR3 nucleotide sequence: TGTGCCAGCAGCGACACCGGGCTAGCCTCCTACGAGCAGTACTTC. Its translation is CASSDTGLASYEQYF.

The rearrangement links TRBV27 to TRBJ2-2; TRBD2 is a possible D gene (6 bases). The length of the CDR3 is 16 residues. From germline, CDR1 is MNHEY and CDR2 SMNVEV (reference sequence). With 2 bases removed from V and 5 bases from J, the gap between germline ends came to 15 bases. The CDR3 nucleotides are TGTGCCAGCAGTTTACATTACGTGGAGGGAACCGGGGAGCTGTTTTTT. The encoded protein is CASSLHYVEGTGELFF.

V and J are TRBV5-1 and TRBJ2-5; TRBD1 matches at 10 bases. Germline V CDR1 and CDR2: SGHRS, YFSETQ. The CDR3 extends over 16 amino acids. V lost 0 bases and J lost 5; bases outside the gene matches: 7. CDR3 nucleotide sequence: TGCGCCAGCAGCTTGGCGCCACGGACAGGGGGGGAGACCCAGTACTTC. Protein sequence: CASSLAPRTGGETQYF.

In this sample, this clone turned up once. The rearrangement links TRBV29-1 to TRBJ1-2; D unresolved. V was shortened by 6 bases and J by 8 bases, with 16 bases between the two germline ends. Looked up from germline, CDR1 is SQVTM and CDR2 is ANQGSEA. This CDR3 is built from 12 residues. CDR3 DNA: TGCAGCGTCGCCTCGGGTGTGTACGGCTACACCTTC. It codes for CSVASGVYGYTF.

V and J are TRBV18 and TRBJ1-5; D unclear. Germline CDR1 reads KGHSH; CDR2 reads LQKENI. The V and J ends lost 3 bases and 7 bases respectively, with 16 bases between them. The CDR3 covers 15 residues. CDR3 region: CASSPASVARQPQHF. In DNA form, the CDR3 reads TGTGCCAGCTCACCGGCCAGCGTCGCGCGCCAGCCCCAGCATTTT.